This is a list of T cell receptor beta chains from one sample in a study of blood T cell repertoires in COVID-19. Method: immunoSEQ multiplex PCR; TCRdb's copy keeps in-frame clones and lacks some. The sample contains 90,000 to 100,000 clones, 90% of which appear only once. The specimen was peripheral blood. The origin of the receptors is a man aged 50-60 years with acute or convalescent COVID-19. Both conserved end residues are trimmed from each CDR3. Each record gives: J gene, CDR3 length, V gene, clone size, CDR3 protein. For some rows the clone size is stated as once, few or many, or as a class when expanded; others skip it.

j_gene: TRBJ2-4
len: 12
v_gene: TRBV7-9
abundance: .
CDR3aa: ASTIGAGVNIQY

j_gene: TRBJ1-4
len: 15
v_gene: TRBV5-4
abundance: .
CDR3aa: ASSSLRTGDDLGKLF

j_gene: TRBJ1-1
len: 15
v_gene: TRBV21-1
abundance: .
CDR3aa: ASSPTGASRSNTEAF

j_gene: TRBJ2-2
len: 12
v_gene: TRBV15
abundance: .
CDR3aa: ATSKENEVGELF

j_gene: TRBJ1-2
len: 10
v_gene: TRBV7-9
abundance: .
CDR3aa: ASSLELGTKT

j_gene: TRBJ2-2
len: 12
v_gene: TRBV3-1/TRBV3-2
abundance: .
CDR3aa: ASRKGAGSGELF

j_gene: TRBJ2-3
len: 10
v_gene: TRBV7-9
abundance: once
CDR3aa: ASSSGGDTQY

j_gene: TRBJ2-1
len: 13
v_gene: TRBV6-2/TRBV6-3
abundance: .
CDR3aa: ASSYSAVSYNEQF

j_gene: TRBJ1-4
len: 13
v_gene: TRBV21-1
abundance: .
CDR3aa: ASSTSPTANEKLF

j_gene: TRBJ2-1
len: 17
v_gene: TRBV7-9
abundance: .
CDR3aa: ASSLLAGSLVGSYNEQF

j_gene: TRBJ1-1
len: 12
v_gene: TRBV5-1
abundance: .
CDR3aa: ASSEGAGNTEAF

j_gene: TRBJ2-7
len: 10
v_gene: TRBV28
abundance: .
CDR3aa: ASSLRGGEQY

j_gene: TRBJ2-1
len: 13
v_gene: TRBV24-1
abundance: few
CDR3aa: ATSAKGGQVHEQF

j_gene: TRBJ2-1
len: 14
v_gene: TRBV6-5
abundance: .
CDR3aa: ASSYGASGRPREQF

j_gene: TRBJ2-7
len: 12
v_gene: TRBV2
abundance: .
CDR3aa: ASSDRDNSYEQY

j_gene: TRBJ1-2
len: 11
v_gene: TRBV6-5
abundance: .
CDR3aa: ASTGGTGYGYT

j_gene: TRBJ2-3
len: 12
v_gene: TRBV19
abundance: few
CDR3aa: ASSIIRGTDTQY

j_gene: TRBJ1-5
len: 12
v_gene: TRBV18
abundance: .
CDR3aa: ASSPPQRGGAQH

j_gene: TRBJ2-6
len: 17
v_gene: TRBV11-2
abundance: .
CDR3aa: ASSLVGQGAGSGANVLT

j_gene: TRBJ2-7
len: 13
v_gene: TRBV5-1
abundance: .
CDR3aa: ASSLAGQGLYEQY

j_gene: TRBJ1-2
len: 9
v_gene: TRBV7-2
abundance: .
CDR3aa: ASRRDYGYT

j_gene: TRBJ1-3
len: 13
v_gene: TRBV30
abundance: .
CDR3aa: AWTHRGRIGNTIY